A single T cell receptor (beta chain) is shown here with its context. Its antigen is not known. Measured with immunoSEQ multiplex PCR; TCRdb has only the in-frame clones, and not every one. This table has about 180,000 clones, about 85% appearing once. This sample is drawn from a study of cytomegalovirus exposure and HLA in healthy donors. About the study: The roughly 120 validation repertoires, a later analysis reported, used the same platform as the approximately 650 first-cohort repertoires.

Whole-study results and caveats: According to the study, 150 to 200 TCR beta chains were cytomegalovirus-associated.

This CDR3 contains 18 residues. Germline lookup yields CDR1 SEHNR and CDR2 FQNEAQ (reference sequence). V shed 1 base, J shed 5 bases, and the junction held 14 bases outside the gene matches. This chain connects TRBV7-9 to TRBJ2-1; TRBD1 matches at 7 bases. This TCR derives from a man aged 18-30 years in good health and CMV-seropositive. The sequencing sample was made of PBMCs. The CDR3 sequence is CASSLVLGSGGRDNEQFF. DNA for the CDR3: TGTGCCAGCAGCTTAGTCCTAGGGTCAGGGGGAAGGGACAATGAGCAGTTCTTC.